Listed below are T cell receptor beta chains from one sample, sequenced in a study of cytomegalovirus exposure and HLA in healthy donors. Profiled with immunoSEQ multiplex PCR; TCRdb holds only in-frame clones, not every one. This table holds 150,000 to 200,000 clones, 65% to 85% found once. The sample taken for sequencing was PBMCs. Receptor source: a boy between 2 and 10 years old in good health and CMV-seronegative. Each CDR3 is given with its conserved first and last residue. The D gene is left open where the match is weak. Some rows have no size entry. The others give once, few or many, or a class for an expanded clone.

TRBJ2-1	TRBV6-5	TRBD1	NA	TGTGCCAGCAGTATCCGGGACAGGGGCCTTATCAGGCAGTTCTTC	CASSIRDRGLIRQFF
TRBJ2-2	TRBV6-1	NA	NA	TGTGCCAGCAGCATCTTGACAGGATACACCGGGGAGCTGTTTTTT	CASSILTGYTGELFF
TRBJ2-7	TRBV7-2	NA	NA	TGTGCCAGCAGCCCTAGAGGACAGCCCTACGAGCAGTACTTC	CASSPRGQPYEQYF
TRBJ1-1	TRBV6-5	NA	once	TGTGCCAGCACCAGGGGAAGCCTGGGCACTGAAGCTTTCTTT	CASTRGSLGTEAFF
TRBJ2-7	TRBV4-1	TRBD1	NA	TGCGCCAGCAGCGATCCGGGACAGAACCCCTACGAGCAGTACTTC	CASSDPGQNPYEQYF
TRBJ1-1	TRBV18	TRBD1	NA	TGTGCCAGCTCATCGGGACAGATTGCAGAAGCTTTCTTT	CASSSGQIAEAFF
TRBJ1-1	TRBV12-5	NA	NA	TGTGCTAGTGGTTTTCGGGAGAACACTGAAGCTTTCTTT	CASGFRENTEAFF
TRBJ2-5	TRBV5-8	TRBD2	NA	TGTGCCAGCAGCTCACCGGGACTACGTGAGACCCAGTACTTC	CASSSPGLRETQYF
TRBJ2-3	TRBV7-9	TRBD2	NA	TGTGCCAGCAGCTCACCGCGGGGGGGCGGGGCAAAAGCAGATACGCAGTATTTT	CASSSPRGGGAKADTQYF
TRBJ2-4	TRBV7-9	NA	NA	TGTGCCAGCAGCTCTTACAGGGAACTGATAGACATTCAGTACTTC	CASSSYRELIDIQYF
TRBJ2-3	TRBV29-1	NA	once	TGCAGCGTTGAAGAAGGAGTAGATACGCAGTATTTT	CSVEEGVDTQYF
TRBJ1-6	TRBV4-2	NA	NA	TGTGCCAGCAGTCAATATGAACTCGCCGCTCTAGGAGAGGGTTCACCCCTCCACTTT	CASSQYELAALGEGSPLHF
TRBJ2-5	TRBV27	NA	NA	TGTGCCAGCAGTCTGGGGGGAGGATACCAAGAGACCCAGTACTTC	CASSLGGGYQETQYF
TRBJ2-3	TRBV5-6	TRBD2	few	TGTGCCAGCAGCTCCCGACTAGCGGGGGCCACAGATACGCAGTATTTT	CASSSRLAGATDTQYF
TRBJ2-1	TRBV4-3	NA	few	TGCGCCAGCAGCCAGGAACCTCCCCGGGACATATCCTACAATGAGCAGTTCTTC	CASSQEPPRDISYNEQFF
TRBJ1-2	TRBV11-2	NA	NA	TGTGCCAGCAGCTTTGAAGGGGCTGGTGGCTACACCTTC	CASSFEGAGGYTF
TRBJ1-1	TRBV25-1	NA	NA	TGTGCCACCTTATTTGACAGCTCCGGCTCTGAAGCTTTCTTT	CATLFDSSGSEAFF
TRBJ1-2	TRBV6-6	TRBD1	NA	TGTGCCAGCAGACCGACAGGGGAGTTGGACTATGGCTACACCTTC	CASRPTGELDYGYTF
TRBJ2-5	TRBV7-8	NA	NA	TGTGCCAGCAGCTCCAGGGTAGGAGAGACCCAGTACTTC	CASSSRVGETQYF
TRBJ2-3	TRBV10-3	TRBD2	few	TGTGCCATCTCCCGGGGGACTAGCGGGGGGGCCTCGGGAGATACGCAGTATTTT	CAISRGTSGGASGDTQYF
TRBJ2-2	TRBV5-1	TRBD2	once	TGCGCCAGCAGCCAGGCGGGGGGGGCACGTGTTAGGGAGCTGTTTTTT	CASSQAGGARVRELFF
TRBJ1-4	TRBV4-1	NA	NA	TGCGCCAGCAGCCTCACAACTAATGAAAAACTGTTTTTT	CASSLTTNEKLFF
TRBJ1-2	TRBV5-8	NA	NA	TGTGCCAGCAGCCGAGACTACGCTCATTATGGCTACACCTTC	CASSRDYAHYGYTF
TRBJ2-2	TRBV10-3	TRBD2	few	TGTGCCATCAGGACTAGCGGGGACACCGGGGAGCTGTTTTTT	CAIRTSGDTGELFF
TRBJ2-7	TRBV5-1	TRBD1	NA	TGCGCCAGCAGCGCGGGACAGGGGGTCTTGTACGAGCAGTACTTC	CASSAGQGVLYEQYF
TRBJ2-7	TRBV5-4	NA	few	TGTGCCAGCAGCTTGGTACAGATGAACGAGCAGTACTTC	CASSLVQMNEQYF
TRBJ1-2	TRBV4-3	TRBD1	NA	TGCGCCAGCAGCCAAGATCCTCACCGGGACAGCTATGGCTACACCTTC	CASSQDPHRDSYGYTF
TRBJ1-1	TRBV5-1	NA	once	TGCGCCAGCAGCTTGGACTTCGTCAGGGAAGCGATGAACACTGAAGCTTTCTTT	CASSLDFVREAMNTEAFF
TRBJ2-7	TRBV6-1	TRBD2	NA	TGTGCCAGCAGTCGCACTAGCGGGGGGGTATACGAGCAGTACTTC	CASSRTSGGVYEQYF
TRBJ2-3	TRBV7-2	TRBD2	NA	TGTGCCAGCACCCCACTAGCGGGGGGTACAGATACGCAGTATTTT	CASTPLAGGTDTQYF
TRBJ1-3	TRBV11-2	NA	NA	TGTGCCAGCAGCCCAAGCGCGCTTATTACACTCTCTGGAAACACCATATATTTT	CASSPSALITLSGNTIYF
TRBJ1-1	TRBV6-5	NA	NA	TGTGCCACCCAGGCAGGGAAGAACACTGAAGCTTTCTTT	CATQAGKNTEAFF
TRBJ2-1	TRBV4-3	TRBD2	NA	TGCGCCAGCAGCGCTGGACTAGCGGGCCTCTCCTACAATGAGCAGTTCTTC	CASSAGLAGLSYNEQFF
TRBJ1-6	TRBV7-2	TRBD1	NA	TGTGCCAGCAGCCCATCGACAGGGAAGCATTCACCCCTCCACTTT	CASSPSTGKHSPLHF
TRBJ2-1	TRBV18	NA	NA	TGTGCCAGCTCACCCGAGACTAGTGACTCCTACAATGAGCAGTTCTTC	CASSPETSDSYNEQFF
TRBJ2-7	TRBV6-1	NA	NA	TGTGCCAGCAGTGAAGCGTCTTATTCCTACGAGCAGTACTTC	CASSEASYSYEQYF
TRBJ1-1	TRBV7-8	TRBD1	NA	TGTGCCAGCAGCGCCTCGCAGGGGGCCACTGAAGCTTTCTTT	CASSASQGATEAFF
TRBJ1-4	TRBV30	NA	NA	TGTGCCTGGAGTGTACCCAGCGGGGGATGGGACAAGAATGAAAAACTGTTTTTT	CAWSVPSGGWDKNEKLFF
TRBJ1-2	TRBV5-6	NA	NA	TGTGCCAGCAGCTTAGGCCCCGGGGGCTATGGCTACACCTTC	CASSLGPGGYGYTF
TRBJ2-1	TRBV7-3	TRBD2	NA	TGTGCCAGCAGCTTATTGGGCGGGGGGGAATACGCTGAGCAGTTCTTC	CASSLLGGGEYAEQFF
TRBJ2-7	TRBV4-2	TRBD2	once	TGTGCCAGCAGCCCGCGGGGGGGGACCCGCTCCTACGAGCAGTACTTC	CASSPRGGTRSYEQYF
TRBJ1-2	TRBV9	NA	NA	TGTGCCAGCAGCGTAGGCGGGTCGCCTACCCCCACCTATGGCTACACCTTC	CASSVGGSPTPTYGYTF
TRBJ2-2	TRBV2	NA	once	TGTGCCAGCACCGACGGGGTGTACGGGGAGCTGTTTTTT	CASTDGVYGELFF
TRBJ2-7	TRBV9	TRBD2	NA	TGTGCCAGCAGCCCGGGACTAGCGGAGGGAGCCTACGAGCAGTACTTC	CASSPGLAEGAYEQYF
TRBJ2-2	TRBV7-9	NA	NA	TGTTCCAGCAGCTTAGTCGTGGCGGGGGCCACCGGGGAGCTGTTTTTT	CSSSLVVAGATGELFF
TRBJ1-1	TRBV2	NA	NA	TGTGCCAGCAGTGTGGAGCGGAACGCTGAAGCTTTCTTT	CASSVERNAEAFF
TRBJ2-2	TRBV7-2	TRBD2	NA	TGTGCCAGCAGCCGGGGTGGGACTAGCCACACCGGGGAGCTGTTTTTT	CASSRGGTSHTGELFF
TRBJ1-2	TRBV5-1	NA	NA	TGCGCCAGCAGCTTGAGCACCGAGTCTAACTATGGCTACACCTTC	CASSLSTESNYGYTF